The entry that follows covers one TCR beta chain sequence. The data were obtained in a study of control samples from healthy donors and cancer patients. Trimming cost V 0 bases and J 5 bases, with 10 bases left between them. This CDR3 contains 15 residues. Germline values: CDR1 LGHNA, CDR2 YSLEER. Assay: immunoSEQ multiplex PCR; the TCRdb copy retains only in-frame clones and omits some. The sample records 100,000 or so clones, about 86% being singletons. This sequence joins TRBV4-3 and TRBJ1-4; weak D call: TRBD1 (5 bases). Source material: blood. This clonotype originated in a woman aged 45-65 years in good health. Here the CDR3 DNA reads TGCGCCAGCAGCCAAGATATCAGGACAAATGAAAAACTGTTTTTT. It is translated as CASSQDIRTNEKLFF.